The following is a TCR beta chain sequence with its context. Its cognate antigen is unknown. Running of the assay took place at deep level. TCRdb's copy holds only in-frame clones and misses some; the assay was immunoSEQ multiplex PCR. Of roughly 2.4 million clones in the sample, approximately 95% were seen once. This CDR3 has 17 amino acids. The J segment lost 5 bases and the V segment lost 4 bases, leaving 10 bases of the junction unmatched. Germline V gives CDR1 SGDLS, CDR2 YYNGEE. This entry belongs to a study of shared clonotypes between healthy human individuals. Study-level findings and limits: Among donors, the sharing of clonotypes was expected to be influenced by sequencing depth. Generation probability values for non-shared clonotypes were lower than those for clonotypes shared by all four donors.

This rearrangement joins TRBV9 to TRBJ2-4; 12 bases match TRBD2. The material sequenced was naive CD4+ T cells sorted from blood. Subset in this sample: CD45RA+ positively selected. The sequence was collected from a man aged 18 to 35 in good health. This chain's CDR3 is CASSPWTSGKKENIQYF. For the CDR3, the DNA is TGTGCCAGCAGCCCCTGGACTAGCGGGAAAAAAGAAAACATTCAGTACTTC.